A single T cell receptor (beta chain) is shown here with its context. Its antigen is unknown. Per-base qualities were not stored, and no clone one base away is much larger. The germline V gene encodes CDR1 SNHLY and CDR2 FYNNEI. Trimmed from V: 7 bases; trimmed from J: 0 bases; junction bases lacking a gene match: 4. From the cysteine up to the phenylalanine, the CDR3 has a length of 15 residues. CDR3 DNA only is kept here, 45 bases in frame from base 1. Healthy HIV-negative adults with no recently reported acute infections or vaccinations were included as donors. Every donor was a Caucasian adult living in Nashville, Tennessee, USA. CD4+ T cells were enriched by magnetic negative selection; naive cells were then positively selected on CD45RA, and the negative fraction formed the memory subset. Blood was collected by leukapheresis, and PBMCs were isolated by Ficoll-Histopaque density gradient centrifugation and then cryopreserved in liquid nitrogen vapor phase. Analytical flow cytometry was used to check the purity and quantity of every magnetically sorted T cell population. From each sorted fraction, genomic DNA was isolated and quantified by UV absorbance on a Nanodrop 2000c.

Using the deep immunoSEQ assay, TCR CDR3 regions were amplified from genomic DNA by multiplex PCR. Genomic DNA extracted from each cell subset was distributed evenly over all wells of several immunoSEQ 96-well plates, and each plate served as one replicate. For sorted subsets, each replicate PCR was loaded with 200 ng genomic DNA, equivalent to roughly 30,000 T cell genomes. Purified libraries were quantified with a Qubit 3.0 fluorometer, sized on a Bioanalyzer 2100, and re-quantified with the KAPA Library Quantification kit. A separate single-read 150-cycle Illumina NextSeq 550 flow cell was used to sequence each immunoSEQ 96-well plate. The original pipeline was this. The immunoSEQ output contained only junctional sequences without quality scores, so filtering could not match that applied to full-length reads. To assign V/J genes and CDR3, sequences were annotated using PyIR, a Python wrapper for IgBLAST v1.9, with IMGT germline references. Reads were removed for weak V/J assignments (E-value above 1e-6), missing CDR3, stop codons, out-of-frame junctions, or ambiguous translated residues. V3J clonotypes were defined as sequences sharing the same inferred V gene, J gene, and CDR3 amino acid sequence. The percentage overlap between two repertoires was calculated by dividing the number of shared unique clonotypes by the size of the smaller repertoire. Richness of each repertoire was evaluated using RTK rarefaction, the Chao1 estimator, and Recon v2.1 estimates of unobserved clonotypes. Generation probabilities were computed with OLGA for all TCRbeta clonotypes obtained by the gDNA method from a handful of donors. Imported from immuneACCESS, the table was reduced by TCRdb to in-frame sequences with V and J called. These copies leave out some clones; in studies compared against another copy, an unresolved V gene accounts for under half, and the cause of the remainder is not known. The DNA gave D and trimming, while V, J and clone size come from that table. The sample records approximately 1,500,000 clones, roughly 96% of which are singletons. The top ten clonotypes cover over 1% of the sample.

These data are taken from a study of shared clonotypes between healthy human individuals (dated by TCRdb to the early 2020s). In terms of the full investigation: The cohort included three men and a couple of women between 18 and 49 years of age. To estimate repertoire size and how much clonotypes are shared between individuals, the study performed deep sequencing of blood TCR repertoires from five healthy adults. Leukapheresis yielded between about 0.8 and 8.9 billion PBMCs per donor. Libraries were prepared and TCR repertoires were sequenced by different laboratories using diverse techniques, in order to increase sequencing depth and limit assay-specific biases. For each donor, CD4 naive and CD4 memory were each run on three plates, CD8 naive on two plates, and CD8 memory on one plate.

General conclusions and limits of the study: Clonotypes shared by all four sorted-subset donors showed higher generation probabilities than non-shared clonotypes. Around 5.4% of naive CD4, 3.5% of naive CD8, 2.3% of memory CD4, and around 0.4% of memory CD8 clonotypes were shared across several donors. Sampling was limited to blood, and TCR repertoires in tissue likely differ from TCR repertoires in blood. Naive subsets generally had larger estimated clonotype richness than memory subsets did. Pairwise subsampling indicated that sequencing depth was expected to affect the degree of clonotype sharing among donors. Incomplete sequencing was indicated by rarefaction of sorted-subset datasets, despite the large sequencing depth. Because the study included only a small number of donors, the genetic and exposure-history diversity represented was limited.

The receptor chain draws on TRBV2 and TRBJ2-1; 9 bases in the junction line up with TRBD2. This receptor was identified in a man younger than 45 in good health. The sequenced sample was naive CD4+ T cells sorted from blood. Taken with the paper, the label for cell subset or site translates to: CD45RA+ positively selected. The DNA sequence is given as TGTGCCAGCAACACAGCGGGAGGCTCCTACAATGAGCAGTTCTTC. This yields the protein CASNTAGGSYNEQFF.